This is a list of T cell receptor beta chains from one sample in a study of T cell repertoires in cytomegalovirus infection. TCRdb re-called the reads through MiXCR, storing one row per CDR3 protein. In the table there are some 600,000 distinct CDR3 sequences, approximately 25% of which are singletons. The sequenced sample consisted of CD8+ T cells from PBMCs. All receptors come from a human donor in good health (CMV status not recorded). Some clones in this sample may be carry-over from other donors' samples. CDR3s include the opening cysteine and the closing phenylalanine or tryptophan. D genes are given only for firm matches. A clone size is listed for some rows: how often the clone was seen (once, few, many), or a class if it is expanded.

clone size: .
V gene: TRBV29-1
J gene: TRBJ1-5
D gene: .
CDR3 DNA: TGCAGCGTGACCTATACAGACTCAAATCAGCCCCAGCATTTT
CDR3 protein: CSVTYTDSNQPQHF

clone size: many
V gene: TRBV7-2
J gene: TRBJ1-6
D gene: .
CDR3 DNA: TGTGCCAGCAGCTTAGGAGGGGGGCCTTATTCACCCCTCCACTTT
CDR3 protein: CASSLGGGPYSPLHF

clone size: few
V gene: TRBV29-1
J gene: TRBJ1-2
D gene: TRBD1
CDR3 DNA: TGCAGCGTTGATGCCGGGGACAGGGGGAATTATGGCTACACCTTC
CDR3 protein: CSVDAGDRGNYGYTF

clone size: .
V gene: TRBV27
J gene: TRBJ2-1
D gene: .
CDR3 DNA: TGTGCCAGCAGTTTGAACCGAAAGTGGGAGCAGTTCTTC
CDR3 protein: CASSLNRKWEQFF

clone size: few
V gene: TRBV4-1
J gene: TRBJ2-1
D gene: .
CDR3 DNA: TGCGCCAGCAGCCATGGGAACCCGGGACCCCGGAGGGATGAGCAGTTCTTC
CDR3 protein: CASSHGNPGPRRDEQFF

clone size: .
V gene: TRBV29-1
J gene: TRBJ1-5
D gene: .
CDR3 DNA: TGCAGCGTTGGTTGGCCCCAGCATTTT
CDR3 protein: CSVGWPQHF

clone size: .
V gene: TRBV20-1
J gene: TRBJ2-7
D gene: .
CDR3 DNA: TGCAGTGCTAGAGATCCCGGAGGGTCTTCTGCCGAGCAGTACTTC
CDR3 protein: CSARDPGGSSAEQYF

clone size: few
V gene: TRBV9
J gene: TRBJ2-1
D gene: .
CDR3 DNA: TGTGCCAGCAGCGTAGGACTTACAGCCCATGAGCAGTTCTTC
CDR3 protein: CASSVGLTAHEQFF

clone size: many
V gene: TRBV4-3
J gene: TRBJ2-5
D gene: .
CDR3 DNA: TGCGCCAGCAGCCAAGATGCAGGGGAAGAGACCCAGTACTTC
CDR3 protein: CASSQDAGEETQYF

clone size: .
V gene: TRBV4-3
J gene: TRBJ2-5
D gene: .
CDR3 DNA: TGCGCCAGCAGCCAGGGGACGGTGGCAGAGACCCAGTACTTC
CDR3 protein: CASSQGTVAETQYF

clone size: many
V gene: TRBV6-5
J gene: TRBJ1-6
D gene: .
CDR3 DNA: TGTGCCAGCAGTTACTCGAACAGCTTTCATTCACCCCTCCACTTT
CDR3 protein: CASSYSNSFHSPLHF

clone size: .
V gene: TRBV5-3
J gene: TRBJ2-1
D gene: TRBD2
CDR3 DNA: TGTGCCAGCAGCGATTGGACTAGCGGCAACAATGAGCAGTTCTTC
CDR3 protein: CASSDWTSGNNEQFF

clone size: .
V gene: TRBV7-6
J gene: TRBJ2-5
D gene: .
CDR3 DNA: TGTGCCAGCAGCTTAGAGGCGAGCGCCCAAGAGACCCAGTACTTC
CDR3 protein: CASSLEASAQETQYF

clone size: many
V gene: TRBV7-6
J gene: TRBJ2-1
D gene: .
CDR3 DNA: TGTGCCAGCAGCCCACAAAACAATGAGCAGTTCTTC
CDR3 protein: CASSPQNNEQFF

clone size: many
V gene: TRBV12-3/TRBV12-4
J gene: TRBJ2-5
D gene: TRBD2
CDR3 DNA: TGTGCCAGCAGCCCCCACCCGGGAGGAGAGACCCAGTACTTC
CDR3 protein: CASSPHPGGETQYF

clone size: .
V gene: TRBV29-1
J gene: TRBJ2-1
D gene: TRBD2
CDR3 DNA: TGCAGCGCCCATAGCGGGGGGGCCTACAATGAGCAGTTCTTC
CDR3 protein: CSAHSGGAYNEQFF

clone size: many
V gene: TRBV7-8
J gene: TRBJ1-1
D gene: .
CDR3 DNA: TGTGCCAGCAGCTTTGAGGCGGGCACTGAAGCTTTCTTT
CDR3 protein: CASSFEAGTEAFF

clone size: .
V gene: TRBV20-1
J gene: TRBJ2-1
D gene: .
CDR3 DNA: TGCAGTGCTAGATCCCTAGAAGGAGCCTCCGATGAGCAGTTCTTC
CDR3 protein: CSARSLEGASDEQFF

clone size: once
V gene: TRBV29-1
J gene: TRBJ1-2
D gene: .
CDR3 DNA: TGCAGCGTTGAACAGGGAAGCTATGGCTACACCTTC
CDR3 protein: CSVEQGSYGYTF

clone size: few
V gene: TRBV28
J gene: TRBJ2-4
D gene: .
CDR3 DNA: TGTGCCAGCACCTGGGACCGGTCTTCCCCCTTTAACATTCAGTACTTC
CDR3 protein: CASTWDRSSPFNIQYF

clone size: few
V gene: TRBV7-9
J gene: TRBJ2-7
D gene: TRBD2
CDR3 DNA: TGTGCCAGCAGCTCTACGACTAGCGGGCTGAACGAGCAGTACTTC
CDR3 protein: CASSSTTSGLNEQYF

clone size: few
V gene: TRBV28
J gene: TRBJ2-2
D gene: .
CDR3 DNA: TGTGCCAGCAGTTTAATGCCGAAGAACACCGGGGAGCTGTTTTTT
CDR3 protein: CASSLMPKNTGELFF

clone size: many
V gene: TRBV7-2
J gene: TRBJ1-1
D gene: TRBD1
CDR3 DNA: TGTGCCAGCAGCTTACCTTGGACAGGGAACACTGAAGCTTTCTTT
CDR3 protein: CASSLPWTGNTEAFF

clone size: once
V gene: TRBV20-1
J gene: TRBJ1-2
D gene: TRBD1
CDR3 DNA: TGCAGTGCTCCAGGGACAGTCTATGGCTACACCTTC
CDR3 protein: CSAPGTVYGYTF

clone size: once
V gene: TRBV6-6
J gene: TRBJ2-3
D gene: .
CDR3 DNA: TGTGCCAGTACGGGGTGGGAACGCACAGATACGCAGTATTTT
CDR3 protein: CASTGWERTDTQYF

clone size: .
V gene: TRBV4-2
J gene: TRBJ2-2
D gene: .
CDR3 DNA: TGTGCCAGCAGCCCTCCAGGGTTCGGGGAGCTGTTTTTT
CDR3 protein: CASSPPGFGELFF

clone size: .
V gene: TRBV4-3
J gene: TRBJ2-3
D gene: .
CDR3 DNA: TGCGCCAGCAGCCAAGATCCGGGACCGCGACGCACAGATACGCAGTATTTT
CDR3 protein: CASSQDPGPRRTDTQYF

clone size: many
V gene: TRBV7-6
J gene: TRBJ2-2
D gene: TRBD2
CDR3 DNA: TGTGCCAGCAGCTTATTCTTAGCGGGGGCGAACACCGGGGAGCTGTTTTTT
CDR3 protein: CASSLFLAGANTGELFF

clone size: .
V gene: TRBV20-1
J gene: TRBJ1-6
D gene: .
CDR3 DNA: TGCAGTGCTAGGATCAGGGTTGCGGTGGTTTACGATAATTCACCCCTCCACTTT
CDR3 protein: CSARIRVAVVYDNSPLHF

clone size: .
V gene: TRBV28
J gene: TRBJ2-1
D gene: TRBD2
CDR3 DNA: TGTGTCAGCAGGTGGGAGGGGACTAGCGGGAACAATGAGCAGTTCTTC
CDR3 protein: CVSRWEGTSGNNEQFF

clone size: many
V gene: TRBV7-9
J gene: TRBJ1-2
D gene: .
CDR3 DNA: TGTGCCAGCAGCCCACCTTCAAATAACTATGGCTACACCTTC
CDR3 protein: CASSPPSNNYGYTF

clone size: .
V gene: TRBV7-9
J gene: TRBJ2-5
D gene: TRBD2
CDR3 DNA: TGTGCCAGCAGCTTAGCGACTAGCTGGGAGACCCAGTACTTC
CDR3 protein: CASSLATSWETQYF

clone size: few
V gene: TRBV12-3/TRBV12-4
J gene: TRBJ2-7
D gene: .
CDR3 DNA: TGTGCCAGCAGTCCCGGACGGCGGTTTAACGAGCAGTACTTC
CDR3 protein: CASSPGRRFNEQYF

clone size: few
V gene: TRBV27
J gene: TRBJ2-1
D gene: .
CDR3 DNA: TGTGCCAGCAGTTTGTGGAGCGAGTACAATGAGCAGTTCTTC
CDR3 protein: CASSLWSEYNEQFF

clone size: many
V gene: TRBV29-1
J gene: TRBJ2-5
D gene: .
CDR3 DNA: TGCAGCGTTGATCGGGAAGGGGAGACCCAGTACTTC
CDR3 protein: CSVDREGETQYF

clone size: many
V gene: TRBV7-8
J gene: TRBJ2-5
D gene: .
CDR3 DNA: TGTGCCAGCAGATATCTGGGGGAAGAGACCCAGTACTTC
CDR3 protein: CASRYLGEETQYF

clone size: many
V gene: TRBV7-8
J gene: TRBJ2-1
D gene: TRBD1
CDR3 DNA: TGTGCCAGCAGCTCCGCTGGCGGGACAGGGAATGAGCAGTTCTTC
CDR3 protein: CASSSAGGTGNEQFF

clone size: .
V gene: TRBV6-5
J gene: TRBJ1-2
D gene: TRBD1
CDR3 DNA: TGTGCCAGCAGTTACGCCTCCGGGACAGGGGATGGCTACACCTTC
CDR3 protein: CASSYASGTGDGYTF

clone size: .
V gene: TRBV25-1
J gene: TRBJ2-3
D gene: .
CDR3 DNA: TGTGCCAGCAGTGAATATTTCGGTACAGATACGCAGTATTTT
CDR3 protein: CASSEYFGTDTQYF

clone size: many
V gene: TRBV6-2/TRBV6-3
J gene: TRBJ1-2
D gene: .
CDR3 DNA: TGTGCCAGCAGTTACAGTCCGGGCTATCTTAATGGCTACACCTTC
CDR3 protein: CASSYSPGYLNGYTF

clone size: .
V gene: TRBV12-3/TRBV12-4
J gene: TRBJ1-2
D gene: .
CDR3 DNA: TGTGCCAGCACCCCGACACACAACTATGGCTACACCTTC
CDR3 protein: CASTPTHNYGYTF

clone size: few
V gene: TRBV20-1
J gene: TRBJ2-3
D gene: TRBD2
CDR3 DNA: TGCAGCCAGGGACTAGCGGACACAGATACGCAGTATTTT
CDR3 protein: CSQGLADTDTQYF

clone size: many
V gene: TRBV7-2
J gene: TRBJ2-1
D gene: TRBD2
CDR3 DNA: TGTGCCAGCAGCCTCAGACTAGCGGGGGCCCTTTACAATGAGCAGTTCTTC
CDR3 protein: CASSLRLAGALYNEQFF

clone size: .
V gene: TRBV18
J gene: TRBJ1-2
D gene: .
CDR3 DNA: TGTGCCAGCTCCGACCGGACTGACTATGGCTACACCTTC
CDR3 protein: CASSDRTDYGYTF

clone size: few
V gene: TRBV12-5
J gene: TRBJ2-1
D gene: .
CDR3 DNA: TGTGCTAGTGGCCCGACCGGGACAAATTTCAATGAGCAGTTCTTC
CDR3 protein: CASGPTGTNFNEQFF

clone size: .
V gene: TRBV7-9
J gene: TRBJ1-1
D gene: .
CDR3 DNA: TGTGCCAGCAGCTTAGCGGGGAGTATCCTGATGAACACTGAAGCTTTCTTT
CDR3 protein: CASSLAGSILMNTEAFF

clone size: .
V gene: TRBV7-9
J gene: TRBJ2-2
D gene: .
CDR3 DNA: TGTGCCAGCAGCTCCCCCGGCAGGGCGAACACCGGGGAGCTGTTTTTT
CDR3 protein: CASSSPGRANTGELFF

clone size: few
V gene: TRBV7-9
J gene: TRBJ1-1
D gene: TRBD1
CDR3 DNA: TGTGCCAGCAGCGGGGACAGATCAAGGAAAGCTTTCTTT
CDR3 protein: CASSGDRSRKAFF

clone size: .
V gene: TRBV15
J gene: TRBJ2-1
D gene: .
CDR3 DNA: TGTGCCACCAGCAGAGATCTAGCTAACAATGAGCAGTTCTTC
CDR3 protein: CATSRDLANNEQFF